Shown below are 18 T cell receptor beta chains from a single sample sequenced in a study of blood T cell repertoires in COVID-19. The method was immunoSEQ multiplex PCR; TCRdb's version includes in-frame clones alone and lacks a portion of them. The sample includes a few hundred thousand clones, 90% of them seen just once. The sequenced material came from PBMCs or T cells enriched from blood (not recorded which). These receptors were collected from a woman aged 18 to 35 with acute COVID-19.

This clone is a singleton in its sample. CDR3 amino acids: CASSLVGRGREQYF. CDR3 DNA: TGTGCCAGCAGTTTAGTCGGGCGAGGGCGCGAGCAGTACTTC. The rearrangement joins TRBV28 to TRBJ2-7, with D tentatively TRBD2 (5 bases). The CDR3 length is 14 residues. V was cut by 2 bases and J by 6 bases, with 14 bases left in between. The germline gives CDR1 MDHEN, CDR2 SYDVKM.

The rearrangement uses TRBV21-1 and TRBJ2-7; the D call of TRBD2 is as the table states it, not checked on the DNA. TRBV21-1 is classified as a pseudogene. The CDR3 has 12 amino acids. CDR3 sequence reads: CASRRGWYEQYF. The DNA for the CDR3 is TGTGCCAGCCGACGGGGGTGGTACGAGCAGTACTTC.

The rearrangement joins TRBV7-6 to TRBJ2-3; a possible D gene is TRBD2 (6 bases). V dropped 0 bases and J dropped 2 bases, with 9 bases sitting between them. This CDR3 has 15 amino acids. Germline V gene sequence: CDR1 SGHVS, CDR2 FNYEAQ. The CDR3 DNA reads TGTGCCAGCAGCTTAGCACGGGGGATCACAGATACGCAGTATTTT. This codes for CASSLARGITDTQYF.

This clone showed up just once. The rearrangement uses TRBV11-2 and TRBJ2-7, with 8 bases lining up with TRBD1. The CDR3 is 16 residues long. Germline CDR1 SGHAT, CDR2 FQNNGV. V lost 5 bases to trimming and J lost 0 bases; unmatched junction nucleotides: 9. The CDR3, as DNA: TGTGCCAGCAGCCCGACGGACAGGGTTCTCTCCTACGAGCAGTACTTC. Amino acid sequence: CASSPTDRVLSYEQYF.

The genes are TRBV7-2 and TRBJ2-3; 9 bases are shared with TRBD2. V shed 4 bases, J shed 4 bases, and the junction held 6 bases outside the gene matches. Germline-derived CDR1 and CDR2 are SGHTA and FQGNSA. The CDR3 length is 15 residues. CDR3 protein: CASSSQGGRADTQYF. CDR3 in DNA: TGTGCCAGCAGCTCCCAGGGCGGGAGGGCAGATACGCAGTATTTT.

The rearrangement links TRBV7-2 to TRBJ2-1, with D perhaps TRBD2 (6 bases). Germline loops: CDR1 SGHTA, CDR2 FQGNSA. The germline V and J ends were trimmed by 3 bases and 8 bases, with 11 bases remaining between them. CDR3 length: 13 residues. The CDR3 loop reads CASSFTSRDEQFF. The CDR3 bases are TGTGCCAGCAGCTTTACTAGCAGGGATGAGCAGTTCTTC.

The V call is TRBV28, the J call TRBJ1-5, with 9 bases that match TRBD1. This CDR3 comprises 17 residues. J gave up 0 bases and V 6 bases, and 9 bases lay outside the gene matches. Germline CDR1 MDHEN, CDR2 SYDVKM. The CDR3 DNA follows: TGTGCCAGCAGCGAGCCGGGACAGGGAGATAGCAATCAGCCCCAGCATTTT. Translating gives CASSEPGQGDSNQPQHF.

This chain links TRBV7-6 with TRBJ2-3; D remains ambiguous. Germline CDR1 SGHVS, CDR2 FNYEAQ. This CDR3 contains 14 residues. V was trimmed by 2 bases and J by 2 bases, leaving 8 bases between them. The CDR3 is CASSLLGHTDTQYF. As DNA, the CDR3 is TGTGCCAGCAGCTTACTTGGGCACACAGATACGCAGTATTTT.

J is TRBJ2-7 and V is TRBV28, with TRBD2 matching 9 bases. CDR1 and CDR2 (germline): MDHEN, SYDVKM. V lost 5 bases, J lost 4 bases, and 12 bases stayed unmatched. This CDR3 has 16 amino acids. CDR3: CASSPPGAGGPYEQYF. The CDR3 DNA sequence: TGTGCCAGCAGTCCGCCCGGGGCGGGAGGGCCTTACGAGCAGTACTTC. Full variable domain (rest looked up from reference TRBV28 and TRBJ2-7): DVKVTQSSRYLVKRTGEKVFLECVQDMDHENMFWYRQDPGLGLRLIYFSYDVKMKEKGDIPEGYSVSREKKERFSLILESASTNQTSMYLCASSPPGAGGPYEQYFGPGTRLTVT.

This clone appeared once. The chain recombines TRBV5-1 with TRBJ1-6; TRBD1 matches at 9 bases. CDR1 and CDR2 from the germline V gene are SGHRS and YFSETQ. The CDR3 runs 16 residues. Germline trimming cut 4 bases from V and 7 bases from J; bases unmatched to any gene: 9. CDR3 in DNA: TGCGCCAGCAGCACAGGGGGCTTTCCTGGCAATTCACCCCTCCACTTT. This gives the protein CASSTGGFPGNSPLHF.

The CDR3 loop reads CSVGQGANYGYTF. CDR3 DNA: TGCAGCGTTGGGCAGGGCGCTAACTATGGCTACACCTTC. The chain couples TRBV29-1 to TRBJ1-2; perhaps TRBD1 as D (5 bases). The germline CDR1 and CDR2 sequences are SQVTM and ANQGSEA. Deletions cut 4 bases from V and 0 bases from J, with 9 bases between. CDR3 length: 13 residues.

CDR3 in amino acids: CASSIIGTGGTEAFF. The CDR3 bases are TGTGCCAGTAGTATCATAGGGACAGGGGGCACTGAAGCTTTCTTT. J is TRBJ1-1 and V is TRBV19; 11 positions match TRBD1. The CDR3 has 15 residues. The V gene end was trimmed by 3 bases and the J gene end by 4 bases; junction bases not matched to a gene: 4. Germline-derived CDR1 and CDR2 are LNHDA and SQIVND (reference sequence).

The chain joins TRBV10-1 to TRBJ2-2, with a weak D call TRBD1 (6 bases). Germline V gives CDR1 WNHNN, CDR2 SYGVQD (reference sequence). V lost 6 bases and J lost 8, with 19 bases in between. The CDR3 has 15 residues. CDR3 in amino acids: CASSQTPGASGELFF. As DNA, the CDR3 is TGCGCCAGCAGCCAAACCCCAGGGGCTTCGGGGGAGCTGTTTTTT.

The chain joins TRBV30 to TRBJ2-1, with TRBD2 matching 14 bases. This CDR3 region has 16 residues. The trim removed 1 base at V and 6 bases at J, leaving 5 bases unmatched. From germline, CDR1 is GTSNPN and CDR2 SVGIG (reference sequence). CDR3 sequence reads: CAWSAGTSGRGNEQFF. DNA of the CDR3: TGTGCCTGGAGTGCCGGGACTAGCGGGAGAGGCAATGAGCAGTTCTTC.

This clone has a single count. The rearrangement joins TRBV5-1 to TRBJ2-2; 12 nucleotides agree with TRBD2. V lost 0 bases and J lost 4; bases outside the gene matches: 13. CDR1 is SGHRS and CDR2 is YFSETQ in the germline V gene. CDR3 length: 20 amino acids. CDR3 loop: CASSLAGKLAGGLATGELFF. CDR3 in DNA: TGCGCCAGCAGCTTGGCCGGGAAACTAGCGGGAGGTTTGGCCACCGGGGAGCTGTTTTTT.

The chain uses TRBV19 and TRBJ2-7; TRBD1 matches 7 bases. Germline CDR1 and CDR2: LNHDA and SQIVND (reference sequence). Unmatched junction bases numbered 12, after V lost 5 bases and J lost 5 bases. The CDR3 runs 15 residues. CDR3 protein: CASSAPGTALNEQYF. The DNA for the CDR3 is TGTGCCAGTAGTGCCCCCGGGACAGCGTTGAACGAGCAGTACTTC.

The chain uses TRBV28 and TRBJ2-7, with 12 bases lining up with TRBD2. Trimming took 6 bases from V and 4 from J; bases not matched to a gene: 13. The CDR3 has 17 residues. CDR1 MDHEN and CDR2 SYDVKM come from the germline V gene. In nucleotides, the CDR3 is TGTGCCAGCAGCCCGAGACTAGCGGGAGCGAGAACGTACGAGCAGTACTTC. Translated: CASSPRLAGARTYEQYF.

The genes are TRBV5-1 and TRBJ2-3, with 12 bases lining up with TRBD2. This CDR3 spans 18 amino acids. The V gene end was trimmed by 3 bases and the J gene end by 2 bases; junction bases not matched to a gene: 10. Germline assignment: CDR1 SGHRS and CDR2 YFSETQ. The CDR3 DNA follows: TGCGCCAGCAGCTATGGTCTAGCGGGAGGGCTAACCACAGATACGCAGTATTTT. Translating gives CASSYGLAGGLTTDTQYF.